Listed here are 9 T cell receptor beta chains from one sample, sequenced in a study of siplizumab effects on memory and regulatory T cells (dated by TCRdb to 2018 to 2020). Library creation used the immunoSEQ multiplex PCR assay. TCRdb stores this immuneACCESS table with in-frame sequences only. Part of the clones is absent; in the studies checked, under half of the shortfall reflects unresolved V genes, and no reason is known for the rest. In this sample the table shows 95,000 to 110,000 clones, over 90% of which occur a single time. Jointly, the top ten make up 0.55% to 0.8% of the sample. Input material: Tregs sorted from blood. Every receptor here comes from a human donor in good health.

The rearrangement links TRBV6-5 to TRBJ1-2; D perhaps matches TRBD1 (6 bases). Trimming pared 2 bases from V and 3 bases from J, leaving 16 bases between. Germline loops: CDR1 MNHEY, CDR2 SVGAGI. The length of the CDR3 is 16 residues. The CDR3 region is CASSYGSTGLDYGYTF. The CDR3, as DNA: TGTGCCAGCAGTTACGGGTCGACAGGCCTCGACTATGGCTACACCTTC.

The chain has TRBV7-3 and TRBJ2-7, with TRBD2 identical over 11 bases. The CDR3 length is 16 residues. J was trimmed by 0 bases and V by 5 bases; bases with no gene match: 6. Germline V gene lookup returns CDR1 SGHTA and CDR2 FQGTGA. This CDR3 reads CASSPRLAGFSYEQYF. DNA for the CDR3: TGTGCCAGCAGCCCCCGACTAGCGGGATTCTCCTACGAGCAGTACTTC.

This chain joins TRBV7-8 and TRBJ2-1, with no clear D. V was trimmed by 1 base and J by 1 base, leaving 8 bases between them. The germline V gene has CDR1 SGHVS and CDR2 FQNEAQ. The CDR3 runs 15 residues. This chain's CDR3 is CASSLVLRSYNEQFF. The CDR3 coding sequence is TGTGCCAGCAGCTTAGTCCTACGATCCTACAATGAGCAGTTCTTC.

The V and J genes are TRBV2 and TRBJ2-5; D is uncertain. V shed 7 bases and J shed 2 bases, with 8 bases lying between them. Germline CDR1 is SNHLY and CDR2 is FYNNEI. This CDR3 has 12 amino acids. In nucleotides, the CDR3 is TGTGCCAGCAAGTTTCAACAAGAGACCCAGTACTTC. Residues: CASKFQQETQYF.

The chain is built from TRBV11-2 and TRBJ2-7; either TRBD1 or TRBD2 may fit D (6 bases each). Germline V gene sequence: CDR1 SGHAT, CDR2 FQNNGV. This CDR3 contains 13 residues. Deletions cut 6 bases from V and 7 bases from J, with 16 bases between. The CDR3 loop is CASSYSSDREQYF. The CDR3 DNA sequence: TGTGCCAGCAGTTACTCTAGCGACAGGGAGCAGTACTTC. The variable domain in full, completed from reference TRBV11-2 and TRBJ2-7, reads EAGVAQSPRYKIIEKRQSVAFWCNPISGHATLYWYQQILGQGPKLLIQFQNNGVVDDSQLPKDRFSAERLKGVDSTLKIQPAKLEDSAVYLCASSYSSDREQYFGPGTRLTVT.

Worth noting for this clone: A junction boundary mismatches the germline segment, possibly from a read error. The chain is built from TRBV25-1 and TRBJ2-7, with D maybe TRBD2 (5 bases). The germline V gene encodes CDR1 MGHDK and CDR2 SYGVNS. The CDR3 covers 10 residues. In nucleotides, the CDR3 is TGTGCCAGCAGTGAATCGGGGAGACCCTTC. Protein: CASSESGRPF.

This sequence joins TRBV30 and TRBJ1-6; D not certain. The CDR3 covers 13 residues. Germline assignment: CDR1 GTSNPN and CDR2 SVGIG (reference sequence). V lost 2 bases to trimming and J lost 7 bases, with 9 bases between them. The chain's CDR3 is CAWSYQKNSPLHF. CDR3 bases: TGTGCCTGGAGTTATCAGAAGAATTCACCCCTCCACTTT.

The V call is TRBV7-6, the J call TRBJ2-5; D uncertain. Trimming took off 1 base at V and 5 bases at J, with 5 bases between the two ends. This CDR3 region has 12 residues. In germline, CDR1 is SGHVS, CDR2 FNYEAQ. This CDR3 reads CASSLDRETQYF. The CDR3 nucleotides read TGTGCCAGCAGCTTAGATCGGGAGACCCAGTACTTC.

V and J are TRBV18 and TRBJ2-3; possible D gene TRBD2, 5 bases. The germline V gene has CDR1 KGHSH and CDR2 LQKENI. Trimming removed 0 bases from V and 5 bases from J, with 6 bases in between. The CDR3 contains 13 residues. The CDR3 sequence is CASSPPGRDTQYF. The CDR3 region has the DNA TGTGCCAGCTCACCACCGGGGAGAGATACGCAGTATTTT.